Shown below are 27 T cell receptor beta chains from a single sample sequenced in a study of molecular identifiers for immune sequencing clone quantification. TCRdb analysed the PCR reads with MiXCR anew, one entry per CDR3 protein. The data contain some 320,000 distinct CDR3 sequences, 20% to 25% of them singletons. The source material was naive CD8+ T cells from blood, with Jurkat cell RNA spiked in. As to subset: FACS-sorted CD8+CD4-CCR7+CD45RA+ naive T cells. The receptors originated from a human donor in good health. Some libraries in this study had Jurkat cell RNA spiked in.

This clonotype showed up just a few times. The rearrangement links TRBV27 to TRBJ2-5, with 7 positions matching TRBD1. The CDR3 spans 15 residues. Trimming at V came to 3 bases and at J to 6 bases, leaving 10 bases not matched to a gene. Germline lookup yields CDR1 MNHEY and CDR2 SMNVEV (reference sequence). The CDR3 loop is CASSFRDSLTKTQYF. CDR3 sequence (DNA): TGTGCCAGCAGTTTTAGGGACAGCCTAACGAAGACCCAGTACTTC.

CDR3 coding DNA: TGCAGTGCTAGAGATAGGGAAGGGGCGCGTTTCACTGAAGCTTTCTTT. Its protein product is CSARDREGARFTEAFF. The chain has TRBV20-1 and TRBJ1-1, with D possibly matching TRBD1 (5 bases). Trimming took off 0 bases at V and 4 bases at J, with 18 bases between the two ends. Per the germline V gene, CDR1 is DFQATT and CDR2 is SNEGSKA (reference sequence). This CDR3 is built from 16 residues.

This clonotype was recorded many times. The chain joins TRBV5-5 to TRBJ1-5; D call uncertain. The germline V gene has CDR1 SGHKS and CDR2 YYEKEE (reference sequence). This CDR3 has 14 amino acids. Trimming removed 2 bases from V and 4 bases from J, with 10 bases in between. CDR3 nucleotides: TGTGCCAGCAGCTTTGGTTGGGGAAATCAGCCCCAGCATTTT. This gives the protein CASSFGWGNQPQHF.

This clonotype was found many times. This chain connects TRBV6-2 or TRBV6-3 to TRBJ2-2; D remains unclear. The CDR3 has 15 amino acids. Trimming stripped 2 bases from V and 0 bases from J, with 7 bases between. The germline V gene encodes CDR1 MNHEY and CDR2 SVGEGT. The CDR3 loop reads CASSYVLPNTGELFF. Here the CDR3 DNA reads TGTGCCAGCAGTTACGTGTTACCGAACACCGGGGAGCTGTTTTTT.

This clonotype was counted at least ten times. The rearrangement links TRBV27 to TRBJ1-5; D ambiguous. In germline, CDR1 is MNHEY, CDR2 SMNVEV (reference sequence). V dropped 9 bases and J dropped 2 bases, with 11 bases sitting between them. This CDR3 has 13 amino acids. This CDR3 reads CASKPFGNQPQHF. The CDR3 DNA is TGTGCCAGTAAACCCTTCGGCAATCAGCCCCAGCATTTT.

This clonotype has ten or more counts. The chain has TRBV3-1 and TRBJ1-1; no firm D call. The V end was cut by 0 bases, the J end by 8 bases, with 13 bases between. Germline-derived CDR1 and CDR2 are LGHDT and YNNKEL (reference sequence). This CDR3 is 14 amino acids long. The CDR3: CASSQDRRTMEAFF. CDR3 DNA: TGTGCCAGCAGCCAAGATCGACGGACCATGGAAGCTTTCTTT. The full variable domain, in which reference TRBV3-1 and TRBJ1-1 provide the parts outside the CDR3, is DTAVSQTPKYLVTQMGNDKSIKCEQNLGHDTMYWYKQDSKKFLKIMFSYNNKELIINETVPNRFSPKSPDKAHLNLHINSLELGDSAVYFCASSQDRRTMEAFFGQGTRLTVV.

There are many counts of this clonotype. V gene TRBV12-3 or TRBV12-4 combines with J gene TRBJ2-1, with 7 bases that match TRBD2. The CDR3 totals 15 residues. With V trimmed by 5 bases and J by 6 bases, 10 bases remained unmatched. The CDR3 sequence is CASSIEGGKGNEQFF. The DNA for the CDR3 is TGTGCCAGCAGTATCGAGGGAGGGAAGGGCAATGAGCAGTTCTTC.

This clonotype was seen many times. CDR3 protein: CASSIGGGLYTEAFF. The DNA for the CDR3 is TGTGCCAGTAGTATAGGAGGGGGCCTTTACACTGAAGCTTTCTTT. The chain links TRBV19 to TRBJ1-1; 7 bases fit TRBD1. CDR3 length: 15 residues. From germline, CDR1 is LNHDA and CDR2 SQIVND (reference sequence). Trimming took 1 base from V and 3 from J; bases not matched to a gene: 5.

Ten or more counts support this clonotype. The chain carries TRBV7-6 and TRBJ1-1; a possible D gene is TRBD1 (5 bases). The CDR3 has 16 residues. Germline CDR1 SGHVS, CDR2 FNYEAQ. Between the trimmed V and J ends, which lost 5 bases and 5 bases, there was a span of 21 bases. In DNA, the CDR3 is TGTGCCAGCAGCCCCGGAGTAGGCAGAAGGGGAACTGAAGCTTTCTTT. It yields the protein CASSPGVGRRGTEAFF.

The chain combines TRBV29-1 with TRBJ2-5; D unresolved. Germline V gene data show CDR1 as SQVTM and CDR2 as ANQGSEA. This CDR3 comprises 13 residues. V gave up 1 base and J gave up 3 bases, with 9 bases separating them. The CDR3 is CSVEVVREETQYF. For the CDR3, the DNA is TGCAGCGTTGAAGTTGTCAGAGAAGAGACCCAGTACTTC. Combining the CDR3 with reference TRBV29-1 and TRBJ2-5 gives the whole variable domain SAVISQKPSRDICQRGTSLTIQCQVDSQVTMMFWYRQQPGQSLTLIATANQGSEATYESGFVIDKFPISRPNLTFSTLTVSNMSPEDSSIYLCSVEVVREETQYFGPGTRLLVL.

This clonotype has ten or more counts. The chain links TRBV3-1 to TRBJ2-3, with D uncertain. Per the germline V gene, CDR1 is LGHDT and CDR2 is YNNKEL (reference sequence). The CDR3 contains 14 residues. V was shortened by 0 bases and J by 1 base, with 5 bases between the two germline ends. The CDR3: CASSQDMGTDTQYF. The CDR3 nucleotides read TGTGCCAGCAGCCAAGATATGGGCACAGATACGCAGTATTTT.

For this clonotype: This could be a read error, since a much larger clone is one nucleotide away. The genes are TRBV29-1 and TRBJ2-5; TRBD2 matches at 8 bases. The CDR3 has 15 amino acids. CDR1 and CDR2 from the germline V gene are SQVTM and ANQGSEA. After removal of 5 bases from V and 5 bases from J, the junction contained 13 bases not matched to a gene. The CDR3 is CSVSTKRESRETQYF. Written as DNA, the CDR3 is TGCAGCGTTTCGACTAAGCGGGAGTCGCGGGAGACCCAGTACTTC.

Concerning this clonotype itself: A much more abundant neighbour one base away suggests this may be a read error. The chain combines TRBV5-4 with TRBJ1-1; the match to TRBD1 covers 10 bases. Germline V gene data show CDR1 as SGHNT and CDR2 as YYREEE (reference sequence). CDR3 length equals 15 residues. CDR3 protein: CASSPGTGANTGAFF. The CDR3 DNA reads TGTGCCAGCAGTCCGGGGACAGGGGCGAACACTGGAGCTTTCTTT. The full variable domain, in which reference TRBV5-4 and TRBJ1-1 provide the parts outside the CDR3, is ETGVTQSPTHLIKTRGQQVTLRCSSQSGHNTVSWYQQALGQGPQFIFQYYREEENGRGNFPPRFSGLQFPNYSSELNVNALELDDSALYLCASSPGTGANTGAFFGQGTRLTVV.

V usage is TRBV3-1 and J usage is TRBJ1-1; TRBD1 is a possible D gene (6 bases). The V end lost 0 bases, the J end lost 6 bases, and 11 bases lay between the germline ends. In germline, CDR1 is LGHDT, CDR2 YNNKEL (reference sequence). This CDR3 contains 14 residues. The CDR3 DNA follows: TGTGCCAGCAGCCAAGACTGGGGGGCCCCTGAAGCTTTCTTT. It is translated as CASSQDWGAPEAFF.

This clonotype was observed at least ten times. The chain carries TRBV28 and TRBJ1-1; a weak D match, TRBD1 (5 bases). The ends were cut back, 2 bases at V and 5 bases at J, with 24 bases in the middle. Germline V gene sequence: CDR1 MDHEN, CDR2 SYDVKM. The CDR3 is 18 amino acids. CDR3 sequence (DNA): TGTGCCAGCAGTTTAAAAGGCTTAGGTTGGCAGGGATTTACTGAAGCTTTCTTT. Translating gives CASSLKGLGWQGFTEAFF.

This clonotype has ten or more counts. The genes are TRBV28 and TRBJ1-5; TRBD1 might be the D (6 bases). Trimming stripped 10 bases from V and 3 bases from J, with 13 bases between. Germline CDR1 MDHEN, CDR2 SYDVKM. CDR3 size: 13 residues. The CDR3 loop is CATSDSPNQPQHF. The CDR3 DNA sequence: TGTGCCACCTCGGACAGTCCCAATCAGCCCCAGCATTTT.

This clonotype was seen at least ten times. The chain links TRBV5-1 to TRBJ2-7; D not resolved. Germline V CDR1 and CDR2: SGHRS, YFSETQ. The CDR3 contains 16 residues. V lost 0 bases and J 3 bases, leaving 16 bases between the germline ends. CDR3 DNA: TGCGCCAGCAGCTTGGATGGATTTACGGCGGACTACGAGCAGTACTTC. Encoded protein: CASSLDGFTADYEQYF.

The V gene is TRBV4-3, the J gene TRBJ2-7; D perhaps matches TRBD2 (7 bases). This CDR3 has 16 amino acids. The V end lost 0 bases, the J end lost 4 bases, and 16 bases lay between the germline ends. CDR1 and CDR2 from the germline V gene are LGHNA and YSLEER. The CDR3: CASSQEWAGAQYEQYF. In DNA form, the CDR3 reads TGCGCCAGCAGCCAAGAGTGGGCGGGGGCGCAGTACGAGCAGTACTTC.

This clonotype was counted many times. The chain carries TRBV6-2 or TRBV6-3 and TRBJ2-7; D tentatively reads TRBD1 or TRBD2 (5 bases each). Trimming left V 10 bases short and J 2 bases short, with 15 bases between. Germline CDR1 and CDR2: MNHEY and SVGEGT. The CDR3 covers 13 residues. The CDR3 DNA reads TGTGCCACCTCCGGGACGGGGACCTACGAGCAGTACTTC. As protein: CATSGTGTYEQYF.

This clonotype was seen many times. The V call is TRBV7-2, the J call TRBJ2-5; TRBD1 matches at 8 bases. J was trimmed by 2 bases and V by 5 bases; bases with no gene match: 4. CDR3 length: 14 residues. The germline CDR1 and CDR2 sequences are SGHTA and FQGNSA. The chain's CDR3 is CASSGRTGQETQYF. DNA for the CDR3: TGTGCCAGCAGCGGAAGGACAGGGCAAGAGACCCAGTACTTC.

Concerning this clonotype itself: This may be a read error: a much more frequent sequence differs by one nucleotide. The V gene is TRBV24-1, the J gene TRBJ2-5; no definite D call. The CDR3 extends over 13 amino acids. Germline-derived CDR1 and CDR2 are KGHDR and SFDVKD. CDR3 nucleotide sequence: TGTGCCACCAGCGACTTCAACGAAGAGGCCCAGTACTTC. Translated: CATSDFNEEAQYF.

The gene calls are TRBV30 and TRBJ2-3, with 8 bases fitting TRBD2. Germline values: CDR1 GTSNPN, CDR2 SVGIG (reference sequence). Trimming cost V 5 bases and J 6 bases; bases outside gene matches: 13. CDR3 length equals 15 residues. The CDR3 loop is CAWDQSGSIIDTQYF. CDR3 DNA sequence: TGTGCCTGGGACCAGAGCGGGAGTATTATCGATACGCAGTATTTT.

This clonotype was observed at least ten times. The CDR3 DNA is TGTGCCAGCAGCCACATGCAGGGAGCCTCAAGGGGTACGCAGTATTTT. Protein product: CASSHMQGASRGTQYF. The rearrangement uses TRBV7-9 and TRBJ2-3, with D perhaps matching TRBD1 or TRBD2 (5 bases each). The germline V and J ends were trimmed by 5 bases and 8 bases, with 23 bases remaining between them. Germline assignment: CDR1 SEHNR and CDR2 FQNEAQ (reference sequence). The CDR3 has 16 residues.

The sample holds many counts of this clonotype. This sequence joins TRBV4-1 and TRBJ2-3, with 9 bases that match TRBD2. V shed 11 bases, J shed 6 bases, and the junction held 15 bases outside the gene matches. The length of the CDR3 is 15 residues. Germline-derived CDR1 and CDR2 are MGHRA and YSYEKL. The CDR3 DNA reads as TGCGCCTGCCGCGCGGGGACTAGCCCCCTGGATACGCAGTATTTT. Its protein product is CACRAGTSPLDTQYF.

Comment on this clonotype: This may be a read error, as it is one base from a much larger clone. The chain recombines TRBV20-1 with TRBJ2-3; D remains unclear. The CDR3 extends over 11 amino acids. Germline V gene sequence: CDR1 DFQATT, CDR2 SNEGSKA (reference sequence). This CDR3 reads CSAPDLDTRYF. CDR3 coding DNA: TGCAGTGCTCCCGACCTGGATACGCGGTATTTT.

For this clonotype: A read error is likely, as this CDR3 ends without the conserved phenylalanine or tryptophan. This chain links TRBV27 with TRBJ2-7; D is possibly TRBD2 (5 bases). Trimming left V 2 bases short and J 2 bases short, with 7 bases between. In germline, CDR1 is MNHEY, CDR2 SMNVEV (reference sequence). This CDR3 has 13 amino acids. The CDR3 spells CASSLRGPYEQYS. CDR3 in DNA: TGTGCCAGCAGTTTACGGGGTCCCTACGAGCAGTACTCC.

This clonotype was detected many times. The chain uses TRBV5-5 and TRBJ2-7; no clear D. CDR1 is SGHKS, CDR2 YYEKEE, per germline (reference sequence). The CDR3 has 14 residues. The V and J ends lost 2 bases and 0 bases respectively, with 9 bases between them. CDR3 sequence: CASSFGPSSYEQYF. In DNA form, the CDR3 reads TGTGCCAGCAGCTTTGGCCCTTCCTCCTACGAGCAGTACTTC. Supplemented by reference TRBV5-5 and TRBJ2-7, the full variable domain reads DAGVTQSPTHLIKTRGQQVTLRCSPISGHKSVSWYQQVLGQGPQFIFQYYEKEERGRGNFPDRFSARQFPNYSSELNVNALLLGDSALYLCASSFGPSSYEQYFGPGTRLTVT.